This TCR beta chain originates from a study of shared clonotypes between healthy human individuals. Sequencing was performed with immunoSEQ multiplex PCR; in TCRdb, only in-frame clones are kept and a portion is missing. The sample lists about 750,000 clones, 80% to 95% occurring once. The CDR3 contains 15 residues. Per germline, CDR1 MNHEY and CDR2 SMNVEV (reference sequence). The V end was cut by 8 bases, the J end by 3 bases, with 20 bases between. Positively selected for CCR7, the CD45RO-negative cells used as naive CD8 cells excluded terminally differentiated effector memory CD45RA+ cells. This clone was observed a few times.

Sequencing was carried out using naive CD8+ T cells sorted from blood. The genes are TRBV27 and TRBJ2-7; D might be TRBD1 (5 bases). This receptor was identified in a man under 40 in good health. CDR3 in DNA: TGTGCCAGCGCCCCACTTATAGTACAGGTCTACGAGCAGTACTTC. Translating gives CASAPLIVQVYEQYF.